This T cell receptor (beta chain) derives from a study of shared clonotypes between healthy human individuals. Study as a whole: Per donor, CD8 memory used one plate, CD8 naive used two, CD4 memory used three and CD4 naive used three.

CDR3 size: 14 residues. Between the trimmed V and J ends, which lost 2 bases and 6 bases, there was a span of 13 bases. CDR1 LNHDA and CDR2 SQIVND come from the germline V gene (reference sequence). Authors' processing steps: ImmunoSEQ yielded junction-only sequences lacking quality scores, so filtering differed. Method: immunoSEQ multiplex PCR; TCRdb's copy keeps in-frame clones and lacks some. D and trimming were read from the DNA, whereas the V and J calls and clone size are those reported in that table. The sample contains over 2 million clones, 90% to 95% of which appear only once. Sequencing was done on a sample of naive CD4+ T cells sorted from blood. The subset: CD45RA+ positively selected. The chain has TRBV19 and TRBJ1-1; TRBD1 might be the D (6 bases). The sequence was collected from a man aged 18 to 29 in good health. CDR3 amino acids: CASSITGTRAEAFF. The CDR3 DNA reads TGTGCCAGTAGTATAACAGGGACGAGAGCTGAAGCTTTCTTT. Together with reference TRBV19 and TRBJ1-1, the CDR3 gives the full variable domain: DGGITQSPKYLFRKEGQNVTLSCEQNLNHDAMYWYRQDPGQGLRLIYYSQIVNDFQKGDIAEGYSVSREKKESFPLTVTSAQKNPTAFYLCASSITGTRAEAFFGQGTRLTVV.